A single T cell receptor (beta chain) is shown here with its context. Its antigen is undetermined. Germline CDR1 and CDR2: SGHNT and YYREEE (reference sequence). Trimming removed 6 bases at V and 3 bases at J, with 15 bases between. CDR3 length: 14 amino acids. This sample stems from a study of graft-versus-host responses after intestinal transplantation. Study at large: Every one of the recipients received anti-thymocyte globulin induction and afterwards took tacrolimus and steroids for about 3 years.

Study conclusions and caveats: Some GvH clones appeared in ileal mucosa or blood before recipient bone marrow. After transplant, early declines in HvG clones were associated with peak levels of circulating GvH clones. Graft-donor T cell macrochimerism in patients accompanied high graft-versus-host to host-versus-graft clonal ratios in allografts.

TCRdb's table, derived via immunoSEQ multiplex PCR, lists solely in-frame clones and lacks some. Of around 110,000 clones detected, 90% appear once; the ten largest clones hold 0.15% to 0.2%. Material: unstimulated CD4+ T cells sorted from spleen or lymph node cells, obtained before intestinal transplant. This rearrangement joins TRBV5-4 to TRBJ1-1, with D unclear. This receptor was obtained from a human donor who received an intestinal transplant. The CDR3 bases are TGTGCCAGCAACCCCCCGGGTTCGCACACTGAAGCTTTCTTT. It codes for CASNPPGSHTEAFF.